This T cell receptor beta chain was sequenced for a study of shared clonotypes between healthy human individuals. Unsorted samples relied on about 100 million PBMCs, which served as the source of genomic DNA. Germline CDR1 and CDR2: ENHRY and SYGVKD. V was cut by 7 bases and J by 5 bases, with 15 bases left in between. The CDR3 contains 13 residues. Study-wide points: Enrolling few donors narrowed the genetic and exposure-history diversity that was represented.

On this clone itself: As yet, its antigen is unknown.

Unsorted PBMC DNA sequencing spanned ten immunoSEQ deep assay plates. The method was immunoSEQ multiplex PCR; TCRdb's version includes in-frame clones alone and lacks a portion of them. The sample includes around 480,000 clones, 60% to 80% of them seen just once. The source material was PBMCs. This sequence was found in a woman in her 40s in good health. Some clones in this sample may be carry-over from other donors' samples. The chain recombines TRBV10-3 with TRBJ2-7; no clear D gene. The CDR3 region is CAIMATAANEQYF. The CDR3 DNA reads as TGTGCCATCATGGCGACGGCCGCTAACGAGCAGTACTTC.